This record looks at one T cell receptor (beta chain) sequence and its context. Its antigen is unidentified. The sample is drawn from a study of T cell responses to AZD1222 COVID-19 vaccine. General study points: Along spike, vaccine-associated CD4 TCRs were found throughout, with dominance at 160-218 and 743-854.

Sequencing used immunoSEQ multiplex PCR; TCRdb keeps in-frame clones, though not all of them. Here the sample spans approximately 160,000 clones, approximately 90% being singletons. CDR1 is LGHDT, CDR2 YNNKEL, per germline (reference sequence). This CDR3 is built from 16 residues. V trimming: 4 bases; J trimming: 5 bases; junction bases outside the gene matches: 8. The sample here was peripheral blood, taken on day 0 of AZD1222 vaccination. This chain links TRBV3-1 (or the pseudogene TRBV3-2) with TRBJ2-3; TRBD2 matches at 11 bases. The sequence was obtained from an adult in good health. This chain's CDR3 is CASSRERLAGGDTQYF. The CDR3 nucleotides are TGTGCCAGCAGCCGAGAGAGGCTAGCGGGAGGAGATACGCAGTATTTT.